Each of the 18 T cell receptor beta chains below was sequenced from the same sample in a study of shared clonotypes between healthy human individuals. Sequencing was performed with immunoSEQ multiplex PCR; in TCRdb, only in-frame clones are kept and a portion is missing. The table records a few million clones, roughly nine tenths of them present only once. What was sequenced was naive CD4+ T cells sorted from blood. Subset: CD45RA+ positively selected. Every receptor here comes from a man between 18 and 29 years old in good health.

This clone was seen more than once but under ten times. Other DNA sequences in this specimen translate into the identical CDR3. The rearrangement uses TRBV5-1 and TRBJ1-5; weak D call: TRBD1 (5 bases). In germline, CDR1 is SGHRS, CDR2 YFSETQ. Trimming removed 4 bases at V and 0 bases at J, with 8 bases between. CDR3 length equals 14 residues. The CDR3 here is CASSPDSSNQPQHF. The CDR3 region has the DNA TGCGCCAGCAGCCCTGACAGTAGCAATCAGCCCCAGCATTTT. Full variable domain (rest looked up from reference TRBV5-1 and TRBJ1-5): KAGVTQTPRYLIKTRGQQVTLSCSPISGHRSVSWYQQTPGQGLQFLFEYFSETQRNKGNFPGRFSGRQFSNSRSEMNVSTLELGDSALYLCASSPDSSNQPQHFGDGTRLSIL.

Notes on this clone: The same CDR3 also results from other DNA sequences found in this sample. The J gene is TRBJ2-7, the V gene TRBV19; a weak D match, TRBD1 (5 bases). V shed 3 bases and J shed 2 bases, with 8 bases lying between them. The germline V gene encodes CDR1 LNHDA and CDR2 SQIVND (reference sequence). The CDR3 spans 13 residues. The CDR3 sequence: CASSMGRTYEQYF. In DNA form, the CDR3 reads TGTGCCAGTAGTATGGGGCGCACCTACGAGCAGTACTTC. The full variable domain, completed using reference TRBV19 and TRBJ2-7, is DGGITQSPKYLFRKEGQNVTLSCEQNLNHDAMYWYRQDPGQGLRLIYYSQIVNDFQKGDIAEGYSVSREKKESFPLTVTSAQKNPTAFYLCASSMGRTYEQYFGPGTRLTVT.

CDR3 loop: CASSISTSSGNTIYF. The CDR3, as DNA: TGTGCCAGCAGTATCTCGACGAGCTCTGGAAACACCATATATTTT. The V call is TRBV7-2, the J call TRBJ1-3; D is unresolved. CDR3 length equals 15 residues. V lost 6 bases and J lost 0, with 12 bases in between. In germline, CDR1 is SGHTA, CDR2 FQGNSA.

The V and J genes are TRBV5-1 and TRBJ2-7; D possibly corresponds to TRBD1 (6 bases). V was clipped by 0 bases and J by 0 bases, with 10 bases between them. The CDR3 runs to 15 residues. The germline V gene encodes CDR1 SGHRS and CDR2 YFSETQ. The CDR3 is CASSLGTATSYEQYF. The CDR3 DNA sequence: TGCGCCAGCAGCTTGGGGACAGCCACCTCCTACGAGCAGTACTTC.

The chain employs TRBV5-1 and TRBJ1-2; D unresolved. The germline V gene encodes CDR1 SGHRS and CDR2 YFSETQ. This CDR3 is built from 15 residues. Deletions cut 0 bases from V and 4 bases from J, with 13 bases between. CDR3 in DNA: TGCGCCAGCAGCTTGGCAATCGACGGGAGCTATGGCTACACCTTC. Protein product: CASSLAIDGSYGYTF.

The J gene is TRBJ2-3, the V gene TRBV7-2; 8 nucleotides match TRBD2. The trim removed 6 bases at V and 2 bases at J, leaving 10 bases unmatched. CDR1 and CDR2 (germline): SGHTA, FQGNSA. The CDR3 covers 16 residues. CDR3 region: CASSPRGGLLTDTQYF. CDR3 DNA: TGTGCCAGCAGTCCCCGGGGGGGGCTGCTCACAGATACGCAGTATTTT.

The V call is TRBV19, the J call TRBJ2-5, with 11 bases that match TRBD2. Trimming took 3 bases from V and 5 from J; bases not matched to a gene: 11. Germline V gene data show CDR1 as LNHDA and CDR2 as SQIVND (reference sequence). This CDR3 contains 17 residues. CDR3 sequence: CASSIGTSGSRQETQYF. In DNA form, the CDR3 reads TGTGCCAGTAGTATCGGTACTAGCGGGAGTAGGCAGGAGACCCAGTACTTC.

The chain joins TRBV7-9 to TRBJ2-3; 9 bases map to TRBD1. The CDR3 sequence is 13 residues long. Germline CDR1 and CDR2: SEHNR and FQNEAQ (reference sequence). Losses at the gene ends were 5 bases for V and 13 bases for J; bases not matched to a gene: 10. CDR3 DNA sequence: TGTGCCAGCAGCCTAGGTGGACAGGGGACTGAGTATTTT. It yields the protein CASSLGGQGTEYF.

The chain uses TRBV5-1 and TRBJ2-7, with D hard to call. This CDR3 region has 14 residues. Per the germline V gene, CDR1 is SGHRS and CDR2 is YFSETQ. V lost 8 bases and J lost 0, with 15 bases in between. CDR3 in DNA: TGCGCCAGTCACCTTTTGTATGGCTCCTACGAGCAGTACTTC. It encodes CASHLLYGSYEQYF. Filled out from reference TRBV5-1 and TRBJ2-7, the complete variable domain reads KAGVTQTPRYLIKTRGQQVTLSCSPISGHRSVSWYQQTPGQGLQFLFEYFSETQRNKGNFPGRFSGRQFSNSRSEMNVSTLELGDSALYLCASHLLYGSYEQYFGPGTRLTVT.

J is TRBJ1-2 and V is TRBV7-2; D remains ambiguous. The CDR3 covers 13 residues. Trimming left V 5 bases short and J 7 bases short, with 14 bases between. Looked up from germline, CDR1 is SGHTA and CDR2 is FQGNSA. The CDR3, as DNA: TGTGCCAGCAGCACACTCCCCGGGTCTGGCTACACCTTC. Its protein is CASSTLPGSGYTF. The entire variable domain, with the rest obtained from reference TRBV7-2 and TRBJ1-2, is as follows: GAGVSQSPSNKVTEKGKDVELRCDPISGHTALYWYRQSLGQGLEFLIYFQGNSAPDKSGLPSDRFSAERTGGSVSTLTIQRTQQEDSAVYLCASSTLPGSGYTFGSGTRLTVV.

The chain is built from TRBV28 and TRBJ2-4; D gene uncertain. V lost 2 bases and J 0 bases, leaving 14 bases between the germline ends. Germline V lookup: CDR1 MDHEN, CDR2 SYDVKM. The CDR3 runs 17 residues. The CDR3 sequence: CASSLGRLYLAKNIQYF. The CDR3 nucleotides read TGTGCCAGCAGTTTAGGAAGGTTGTATCTAGCCAAAAACATTCAGTACTTC.

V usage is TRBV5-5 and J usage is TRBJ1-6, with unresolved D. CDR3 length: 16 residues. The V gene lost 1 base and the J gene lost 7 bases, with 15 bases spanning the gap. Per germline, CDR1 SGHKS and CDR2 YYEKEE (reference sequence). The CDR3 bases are TGTGCCAGCAGCTTGACCGGGGTTGCATTCAATTCACCCCTCCACTTT. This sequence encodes CASSLTGVAFNSPLHF.

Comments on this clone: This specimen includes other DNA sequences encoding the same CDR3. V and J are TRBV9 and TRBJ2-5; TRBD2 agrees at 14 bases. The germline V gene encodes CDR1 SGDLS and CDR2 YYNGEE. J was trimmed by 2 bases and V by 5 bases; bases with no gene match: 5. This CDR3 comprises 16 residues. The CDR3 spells CASSAGTSGGQETQYF. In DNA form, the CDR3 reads TGTGCCAGCAGTGCCGGGACTAGCGGGGGACAAGAGACCCAGTACTTC.

This chain's CDR3 is CASSSAGTGLKSEAFF. The CDR3 DNA reads TGTGCCAGCAGTTCCGCCGGGACAGGGCTCAAAAGTGAAGCTTTCTTT. V usage is TRBV6-5 and J usage is TRBJ1-1; 9 nucleotides match TRBD1. This CDR3 is built from 16 residues. Germline V gives CDR1 MNHEY, CDR2 SVGAGI. V lost 4 bases, J lost 7 bases, and 13 bases stayed unmatched.

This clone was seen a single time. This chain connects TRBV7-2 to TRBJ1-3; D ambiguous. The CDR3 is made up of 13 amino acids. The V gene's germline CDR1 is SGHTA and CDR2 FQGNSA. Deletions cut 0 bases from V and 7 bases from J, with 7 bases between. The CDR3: CASSLAVLNTIYF. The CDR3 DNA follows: TGTGCCAGCAGCTTAGCTGTCCTCAACACCATATATTTT.

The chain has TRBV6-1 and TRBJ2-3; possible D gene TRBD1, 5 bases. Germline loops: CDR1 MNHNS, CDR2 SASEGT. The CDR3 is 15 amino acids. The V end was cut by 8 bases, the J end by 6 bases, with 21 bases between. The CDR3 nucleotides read TGTGCCAGCGCCCCTACAGGACATCCTACCGATACGCAGTATTTT. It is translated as CASAPTGHPTDTQYF.

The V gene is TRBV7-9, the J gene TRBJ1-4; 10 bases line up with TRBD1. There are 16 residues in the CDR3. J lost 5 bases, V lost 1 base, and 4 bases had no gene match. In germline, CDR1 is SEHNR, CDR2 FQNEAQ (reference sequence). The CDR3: CASSLDPGQGNEKLFF. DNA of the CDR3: TGTGCCAGCAGCTTAGACCCGGGACAGGGGAATGAAAAACTGTTTTTT.

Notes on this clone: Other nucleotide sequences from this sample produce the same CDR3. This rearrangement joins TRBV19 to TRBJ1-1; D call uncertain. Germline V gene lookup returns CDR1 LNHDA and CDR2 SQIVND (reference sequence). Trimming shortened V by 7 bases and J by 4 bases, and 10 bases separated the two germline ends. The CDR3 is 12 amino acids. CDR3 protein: CASTGGSTEAFF. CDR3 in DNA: TGTGCCAGTACCGGAGGGTCCACTGAAGCTTTCTTT.